The entry that follows covers one T cell receptor (beta chain) sequence. Its antigen is unknown. This CDR3 has 20 residues. V lost 2 bases, J lost 11 bases, and 31 bases lay in between. Looked up from germline, CDR1 is LGHNA and CDR2 is YSLEER. These data come from a study of T cell responses to AZD1222 COVID-19 vaccine. Generated by immunoSEQ multiplex PCR, the TCRdb table keeps only in-frame clones and is missing some. Seen here are roughly 120,000 clones, more than 70% observed once, and the top ten hold more than 4%. Study results and caveats: The number of AZD1222 recipients seropositive at baseline was only 6 or 7.

V and J are TRBV4-3 and TRBJ1-6, with a weak D call TRBD1 (6 bases). This sample comprised peripheral blood, obtained on day 0 of AZD1222 vaccination. The sequence was obtained from an adult in good health. In DNA form, the CDR3 reads TGCGCCAGCAGCCAATCCATACCTGGGGGCAACAGGGTTGGGGAGCCACCCCTCCACTTT. Amino acids: CASSQSIPGGNRVGEPPLHF.